The rows below give T cell receptor beta chains drawn from one sample of a study of blood T cells in healthy people across ages. TCRdb ran MiXCR on the 5' RACE reads and lists one entry per CDR3 protein. This sample yields roughly 800,000 distinct CDR3 sequences, of which under 40% are seen a single time; about an eighth belongs to the top ten. The sequenced sample consisted of blood. These receptors were taken from a man aged 18-30 years in good health. Each CDR3 is given with its conserved first and last residue. A D gene is named only where the DNA matches it firmly. Rows may omit the clone size; those that give it use once, few, many or a size class.

J: TRBJ2-2; size: -; D: -; V: TRBV4-1; DNA: TGCGCCAGCAGCCAAGATTTTGTCATCCCCGGGGAGCTGTTTTTT; CDR3: CASSQDFVIPGELFF
J: TRBJ1-2; size: -; D: TRBD1; V: TRBV20-1; DNA: TGCAGTGCTAGAGATCTCAGGGGGCGAGGCTATGGCTACACCTTC; CDR3: CSARDLRGRGYGYTF
J: TRBJ1-2; size: few; D: -; V: TRBV5-8; DNA: TGTGCCAGCAGCTTGCGATTTGGGCAGAGCTATGGCTACACCTTC; CDR3: CASSLRFGQSYGYTF
J: TRBJ2-1; size: -; D: TRBD2; V: TRBV7-2; DNA: TGTGCCAGCAGCTACGCGGGGGTTTCCTACAATGAGCAGTTCTTC; CDR3: CASSYAGVSYNEQFF
J: TRBJ1-2; size: few; D: -; V: TRBV20-1; DNA: TGCAGTGCTAGAGAGGGAGGCCGTTACTATGGCTACACCTTC; CDR3: CSAREGGRYYGYTF
J: TRBJ2-3; size: many; D: -; V: TRBV7-2; DNA: TGTGCCAGCAGCTCCATATTGGGTGCAGATACGCAGTATTTT; CDR3: CASSSILGADTQYF
J: TRBJ2-5; size: few; D: -; V: TRBV9; DNA: TGTGCCAGCAGCGTCCGCGGAACAGGACTACAAGAGACCCAGTACTTC; CDR3: CASSVRGTGLQETQYF
J: TRBJ1-2; size: many; D: -; V: TRBV4-1; DNA: TGCGCCAGCAGCCAAGAAGGACGGTATGGCTACACCTTC; CDR3: CASSQEGRYGYTF
J: TRBJ2-1; size: -; D: -; V: TRBV12-3/TRBV12-4; DNA: TGTGCCAGCAGTTTATTCATCCAGGGCAATGAGCAGTTCTTC; CDR3: CASSLFIQGNEQFF
J: TRBJ2-5; size: -; D: -; V: TRBV2; DNA: TGTGCCAGCATAGGTAGGACACGGACGGAGACCCAGTACTTC; CDR3: CASIGRTRTETQYF
J: TRBJ2-7; size: few; D: -; V: TRBV5-1; DNA: TGCGCCAGCAGCTTGACCGGGGACCCATCCTACGAGCAGTACTTC; CDR3: CASSLTGDPSYEQYF
J: TRBJ2-3; size: -; D: -; V: TRBV14; DNA: TGTGCCAGCAGCGTCCGGGCCGTGGCAGATACGCAGTATTTT; CDR3: CASSVRAVADTQYF
J: TRBJ1-1; size: -; D: -; V: TRBV4-3; DNA: TGCGCCAGCAGCCTCGGACGGACAATGAACACTGAAGCTTTCTTT; CDR3: CASSLGRTMNTEAFF
J: TRBJ2-7; size: few; D: -; V: TRBV20-1; DNA: TGCAGTGCTAGGGCCAGGAGCTCCTACAATGAGCAGTACTTC; CDR3: CSARARSSYNEQYF
J: TRBJ1-2; size: once; D: -; V: TRBV7-2; DNA: TGTGCCGGCAGCCCTCCCGGGAGCAACTATGGCTACACCTTC; CDR3: CAGSPPGSNYGYTF
J: TRBJ2-3; size: -; D: -; V: TRBV7-2; DNA: TGTGCCAGCAGCTTATGGGACACCCCACGCACAGATACGCAGTATTTT; CDR3: CASSLWDTPRTDTQYF
J: TRBJ2-5; size: many; D: -; V: TRBV7-7; DNA: TGCGCCAGCAGCTTGGCAGGTCCTCAAGAGACCCAGTACTTC; CDR3: CASSLAGPQETQYF
J: TRBJ2-3; size: many; D: -; V: TRBV10-3; DNA: TGTGCCATCAGTACAATGACAGAGCGCACAGATACGCAGTATTTT; CDR3: CAISTMTERTDTQYF
J: TRBJ2-7; size: -; D: -; V: TRBV12-3/TRBV12-4; DNA: TGTGCCAGTTCCCGGCCGAACCACTCCTACGAGCAGTACTTC; CDR3: CASSRPNHSYEQYF
J: TRBJ2-5; size: -; D: TRBD2; V: TRBV18; DNA: TGTGCCAGCTCACCAGTCTCTAGCGGGGAAGAGACCCAGTACTTC; CDR3: CASSPVSSGEETQYF
J: TRBJ2-7; size: few; D: TRBD1; V: TRBV30; DNA: TGTGCCTGGAGCCCGGGACAGACGTCCTACGAGCAGTACTTC; CDR3: CAWSPGQTSYEQYF
J: TRBJ2-1; size: -; D: -; V: TRBV4-3; DNA: TGCGCCAGCAGCCAAGAGGCCCGCAATGAGCAGTTCTTC; CDR3: CASSQEARNEQFF
J: TRBJ2-1; size: -; D: TRBD1; V: TRBV4-1; DNA: TGCGCCAGCAGCCAAGCAGCCGGGACAGGGTTTTACAATGAGCAGTTCTTC; CDR3: CASSQAAGTGFYNEQFF
J: TRBJ1-5; size: -; D: -; V: TRBV21-1; DNA: TGTGCCAGCAGCAAAGCATTGGGTTCCCTATCGAAGCAGCCCCAGCATTTT; CDR3: CASSKALGSLSKQPQHF
J: TRBJ2-7; size: once; D: TRBD2; V: TRBV12-3/TRBV12-4; DNA: TGTGCCAGCACCCCGTGGGGTAGCGGGGGGCTAAATGAGCAGTACTTC; CDR3: CASTPWGSGGLNEQYF
J: TRBJ1-6; size: once; D: -; V: TRBV5-1; DNA: TGCGCCAGCAGCTTGGCAACAGTGGGCTCTAATTCACCCCTCCACTTT; CDR3: CASSLATVGSNSPLHF
J: TRBJ1-6; size: many; D: -; V: TRBV9; DNA: TGTGCCAGCAGTGAGGGAAGCTCCTATAATTCACCCCTCCACTTT; CDR3: CASSEGSSYNSPLHF
J: TRBJ2-3; size: many; D: TRBD2; V: TRBV6-5; DNA: TGTGCCAGCAGTTACGAGTCTAGCGGGGGAAGAGATACGCAGTATTTT; CDR3: CASSYESSGGRDTQYF
J: TRBJ1-4; size: -; D: -; V: TRBV12-3/TRBV12-4; DNA: TGTGCCAGCAGTTTATATGGGGGGGGAAGAATTGAAAAACTGTTTTTT; CDR3: CASSLYGGGRIEKLFF
J: TRBJ1-4; size: -; D: -; V: TRBV12-5; DNA: TGTGCTAGTGGTTTAGGCAGCGATAATGAAAAACTGTTTTTT; CDR3: CASGLGSDNEKLFF
J: TRBJ2-6; size: -; D: -; V: TRBV25-1; DNA: TGTGCCAGCAGTCAATACTCTGGGACCAACGTCCTGACTTTC; CDR3: CASSQYSGTNVLTF
J: TRBJ1-1; size: -; D: -; V: TRBV12-3/TRBV12-4; DNA: TGTGCCACCACGTGGGGGTCGGGGGCAATGAACACTGAAGCTTTCTTT; CDR3: CATTWGSGAMNTEAFF
J: TRBJ2-4; size: -; D: -; V: TRBV20-1; DNA: TGCAGTGCTGGTGGGGGAGGACTAGCCAAAAACATTCAGTACTTC; CDR3: CSAGGGGLAKNIQYF
J: TRBJ1-1; size: -; D: -; V: TRBV5-1; DNA: TGCGCCAGCAGCTTGAAAGCCAGCCGGACGGGGAACACTGAAGCTTTCTTT; CDR3: CASSLKASRTGNTEAFF
J: TRBJ1-6; size: -; D: TRBD1; V: TRBV4-3; DNA: TGCGCCAGCAGCCTGGGACAGAGCAATTCACCCCCCCACTTT; CDR3: CASSLGQSNSPPHF
J: TRBJ2-7; size: -; D: -; V: TRBV20-1; DNA: TGCAGTGCTAGTCCCCGGACATACAATGAGCAGTACTTC; CDR3: CSASPRTYNEQYF
J: TRBJ2-1; size: many; D: TRBD2; V: TRBV12-3/TRBV12-4; DNA: TGTGCCAGCAGCCTTACTAGCGGGGGTTCGGATGAGCAGTTCTTC; CDR3: CASSLTSGGSDEQFF
J: TRBJ2-5; size: few; D: TRBD2; V: TRBV20-1; DNA: TGCAGTGCTTGGGGCCGACTGATGCGGGGGGACCAACAAGAGACCCAGTACTTC; CDR3: CSAWGRLMRGDQQETQYF
J: TRBJ2-1; size: -; D: -; V: TRBV7-9; DNA: TGTGCCAGCAGCTTAGCCGACGGAGAGCAGTTCTTC; CDR3: CASSLADGEQFF
J: TRBJ2-2; size: few; D: TRBD2; V: TRBV5-1; DNA: TGCGCCAGCAGCTCCGGAGCCTTACTAGCGGGGGGGAACACCGGGGAGCTGTTTTTT; CDR3: CASSSGALLAGGNTGELFF
J: TRBJ1-2; size: -; D: -; V: TRBV6-6; DNA: TGTGCCAGCAGTTACTCCGACACGTCTTATGGCTACACCTTC; CDR3: CASSYSDTSYGYTF
J: TRBJ2-1; size: -; D: TRBD1; V: TRBV7-9; DNA: TGTGCCAGCAGCTTAGACAGGGGTACCTTCAATGAGCAGTTCTTC; CDR3: CASSLDRGTFNEQFF
J: TRBJ1-3; size: -; D: -; V: TRBV7-8; DNA: TGTGCCAGCAGCTTGGGGACGGGTGGAAACACCATATATTTT; CDR3: CASSLGTGGNTIYF
J: TRBJ2-1; size: -; D: -; V: TRBV7-9; DNA: TGTGCCAGCAGCCCGGTCGGCCAGATGCTCTACAATGAGCAGTTCTTC; CDR3: CASSPVGQMLYNEQFF
J: TRBJ2-2; size: -; D: -; V: TRBV4-1; DNA: TGCGCCAGCAGCCACATAAACACCGGGGAGCTGTTTTTT; CDR3: CASSHINTGELFF
J: TRBJ2-1; size: -; D: -; V: TRBV7-2; DNA: TGTGCCAGCAGCTCCCGATGGGGGTACAATGAGCAGTTCTTC; CDR3: CASSSRWGYNEQFF
J: TRBJ2-1; size: -; D: TRBD1; V: TRBV7-9; DNA: TGTGCCAGCAGCTCCGGACAGGGGGCAGACAATGAGCAGTTCTTC; CDR3: CASSSGQGADNEQFF
J: TRBJ1-3; size: -; D: -; V: TRBV7-9; DNA: TGTGCCAGCAGCTACCCCGCGGGCGATGGAAACACCATATATTTT; CDR3: CASSYPAGDGNTIYF
J: TRBJ2-1; size: once; D: TRBD2; V: TRBV7-3; DNA: TGTGCCAGCAGCGGGCGGACTAGCTCTTACAATGAGCAGTTCTTC; CDR3: CASSGRTSSYNEQFF
J: TRBJ2-5; size: -; D: -; V: TRBV13; DNA: TGTGCCAGCAGCTTAGTAGGGAAGGAGACCCAGTACTTC; CDR3: CASSLVGKETQYF
J: TRBJ2-5; size: -; D: -; V: TRBV7-9; DNA: TGTGCCAGCAGCTCCAACGGGGGCCAAGGTGAAGAGACCCAGTACTTC; CDR3: CASSSNGGQGEETQYF